Detailed here is one T cell receptor (beta chain). The antigen remains unidentified. Authors of the study amplified TCR beta CDR3 regions from RNA transcripts. RT-PCR in the first round (using the HTBI primer set) targeted the TCR CDR3. TCRdb re-analysed the multiplex PCR reads in MiXCR, keeping a single row per CDR3 protein. This table holds hundreds of thousands of distinct CDR3 sequences, approximately 40% found once. This specimen comes from a study of T cells in Graves' hyperthyroidism and ophthalmopathy. In patients aged 18 to 65, hyperthyroidism was newly diagnosed, with duration under 2 months. Thyroid ultrasound and orbital computed tomography, with clinical symptoms and serum thyroxine and TRAb, informed diagnoses. Fresh peripheral blood, under 11 ml, yielded the PBMCs. V gave up 11 bases and J gave up 5 bases, with 15 bases separating them. The CDR3 is 13 residues long. The study, taken as a whole, reports: Most thyroid clonotypes with frequency above 0.001 were detected in blood.

Sequencing input: blood. This TCR was sampled from a man younger than 35 with Graves' hyperthyroidism. The V call is TRBV12-3 or TRBV12-4, the J call TRBJ2-2, with a possible D match to TRBD1 (5 bases). The CDR3 DNA follows: TGTGCCCCCAGGGCAGGGATTACCGGGGAGCTGTTTTTT. It yields the protein CAPRAGITGELFF.